The next 7 T cell receptor beta chains were all read from a single sample in a study of cytomegalovirus exposure and HLA in healthy donors (dated by TCRdb to 2017 to 2019). The library was produced with the immunoSEQ multiplex PCR assay. TCRdb re-hosts the immuneACCESS table, in-frame sequences only. Its copies lack some clones; in the studies checked, an unresolved V gene accounts for under half of them, and the cause for the rest is not known. Present in this sample are about 280,000 clones, around nine tenths of which were seen just once. Together, the top ten hold about 0.85% of the sample. Sequencing was done on a sample of PBMCs. The receptor source for this set is a woman aged 18-29 years in good health and CMV-seronegative.

The chain is built from TRBV6-5 and TRBJ2-7; 11 bases map to TRBD1. Per the germline V gene, CDR1 is MNHEY and CDR2 is SVGAGI. The CDR3 loop spans 12 amino acids. Germline trimming cut 6 bases from V and 6 bases from J; bases unmatched to any gene: 1. Written as DNA, the CDR3 is TGTGCCAGCAGAGGGACAGGGGGCGAGCAGTACTTC. Protein: CASRGTGGEQYF.

The V gene is TRBV18, the J gene TRBJ1-5, with TRBD1 as a possible D gene (6 bases). The CDR3 runs to 15 residues. From germline, CDR1 is KGHSH and CDR2 LQKENI. V lost 2 bases and J lost 6, with 14 bases in between. The DNA for the CDR3 is TGTGCCAGCTCACCAAAGACAGGTCGGATTCAGCCCCAGCATTTT. Translation: CASSPKTGRIQPQHF.

The V and J genes are TRBV5-6 and TRBJ1-1; D is undetermined. Trimming left V 2 bases short and J 2 bases short, with 13 bases between. The CDR3 consists of 15 residues. Germline CDR1 is SGHDT and CDR2 is YYEEEE. CDR3 sequence (DNA): TGTGCCAGCAGCTTACAGCCATTACCTAACACTGAAGCTTTCTTT. Protein product: CASSLQPLPNTEAFF. The full variable domain, rest sourced from reference TRBV5-6 and TRBJ1-1, is DAGVTQSPTHLIKTRGQQVTLRCSPKSGHDTVSWYQQALGQGPQFIFQYYEEEERQRGNFPDRFSGHQFPNYSSELNVNALLLGDSALYLCASSLQPLPNTEAFFGQGTRLTVV.

V usage is TRBV25-1 and J usage is TRBJ1-6, with unresolved D. CDR1 MGHDK and CDR2 SYGVNS come from the germline V gene. The CDR3 is made up of 13 amino acids. V was cut by 5 bases and J by 6 bases, with 8 bases left in between. DNA for the CDR3: TGTGCCAGCAGTAGAGGGTCTAATTCACCCCTCCACTTT. Its translation is CASSRGSNSPLHF.

This clone was seen a few times. This chain uses TRBV5-8 with TRBJ1-2, with a possible D match to TRBD1 (5 bases). The germline V gene has CDR1 SGHTS and CDR2 YDEGEE. Deletions cut 5 bases from V and 12 bases from J, with 14 bases between. CDR3 size: 11 residues. Here the CDR3 reads CASRGPRINTF. The CDR3 nucleotides are TGTGCCAGCAGGGGGCCCAGGATAAACACCTTC.

In regard to this clone: One junction end does not reproduce the germline sequence, and a read error may be involved. The chain couples TRBV28 to TRBJ2-7, with D maybe TRBD1 (5 bases). Germline values: CDR1 MDHEN, CDR2 SYDVKM. The CDR3 is made up of 12 amino acids. The CDR3 DNA sequence: TGTGCCAGCAGTCCCGAGTCCCCGACAGTATCCTTC. Protein sequence: CASSPESPTVSF. The whole variable domain, remainder taken from reference TRBV28 and TRBJ2-7, is DVKVTQSSRYLVKRTGEKVFLECVQDMDHENMFWYRQDPGLGLRLIYFSYDVKMKEKGDIPEGYSVSREKKERFSLILESASTNQTSMYLCASSPESPTVSFGPGTRLTVT.

J is TRBJ2-7 and V is TRBV7-2; D is possibly TRBD1 (5 bases). The CDR3 loop spans 14 amino acids. CDR1 and CDR2 (germline): SGHTA, FQGNSA. V shed 1 base and J shed 2 bases, with 9 bases lying between them. The CDR3 nucleotides are TGTGCCAGCAGCTTAGGGGGCAGAGCCTACGAGCAGTACTTC. This codes for CASSLGGRAYEQYF.